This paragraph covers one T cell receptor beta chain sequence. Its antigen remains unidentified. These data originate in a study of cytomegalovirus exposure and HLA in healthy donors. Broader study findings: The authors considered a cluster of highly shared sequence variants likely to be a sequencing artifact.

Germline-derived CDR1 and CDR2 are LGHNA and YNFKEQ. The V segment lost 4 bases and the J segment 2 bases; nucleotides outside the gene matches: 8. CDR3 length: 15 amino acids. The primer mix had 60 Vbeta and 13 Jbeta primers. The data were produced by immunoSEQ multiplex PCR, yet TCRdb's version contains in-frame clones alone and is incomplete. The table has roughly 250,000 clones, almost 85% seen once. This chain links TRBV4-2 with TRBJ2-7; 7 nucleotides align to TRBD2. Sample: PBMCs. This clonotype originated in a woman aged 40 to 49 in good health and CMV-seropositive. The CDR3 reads CASSPTPSGTYEQYF. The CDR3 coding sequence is TGTGCCAGCAGCCCTACCCCTAGCGGCACCTACGAGCAGTACTTC.